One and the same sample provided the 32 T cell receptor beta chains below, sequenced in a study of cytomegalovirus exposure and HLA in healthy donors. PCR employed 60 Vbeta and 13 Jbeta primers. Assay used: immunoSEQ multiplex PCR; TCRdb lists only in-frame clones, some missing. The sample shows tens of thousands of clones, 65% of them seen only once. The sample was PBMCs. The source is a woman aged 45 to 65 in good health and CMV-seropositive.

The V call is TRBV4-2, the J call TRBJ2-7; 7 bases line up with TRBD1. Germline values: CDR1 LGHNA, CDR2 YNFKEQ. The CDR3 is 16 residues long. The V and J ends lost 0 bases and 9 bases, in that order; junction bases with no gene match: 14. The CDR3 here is CASSQDPYRGPTLQYF. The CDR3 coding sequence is TGTGCCAGCAGCCAAGATCCCTACAGGGGCCCTACGCTGCAGTACTTC.

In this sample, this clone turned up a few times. CDR3 nucleotide sequence: TGTGCCAGCAGCTTACTTCTAGGGCCCGGGACAGACGCCACCGGGGAGCTGTTTTTT. It is translated as CASSLLLGPGTDATGELFF. The V call is TRBV7-6, the J call TRBJ2-2; TRBD1 matches at 7 bases. J lost 4 bases, V lost 2 bases, and 16 bases had no gene match. The length of the CDR3 is 19 residues. CDR1 and CDR2 from the germline V gene are SGHVS and FNYEAQ. The variable domain in full, completed from reference TRBV7-6 and TRBJ2-2, reads GAGVSQSPRYKVTKRGQDVALRCDPISGHVSLYWYRQALGQGPEFLTYFNYEAQQDKSGLPNDRFSAERPEGSISTLTIQRTEQRDSAMYRCASSLLLGPGTDATGELFFGEGSRLTVL.

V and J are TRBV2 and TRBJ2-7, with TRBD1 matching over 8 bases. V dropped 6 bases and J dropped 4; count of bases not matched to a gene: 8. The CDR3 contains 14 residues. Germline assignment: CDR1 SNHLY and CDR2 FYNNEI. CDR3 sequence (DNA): TGTGCCAGCAGCTCCGGTCAGGGGGCATACGAGCAGTACTTC. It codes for CASSSGQGAYEQYF.

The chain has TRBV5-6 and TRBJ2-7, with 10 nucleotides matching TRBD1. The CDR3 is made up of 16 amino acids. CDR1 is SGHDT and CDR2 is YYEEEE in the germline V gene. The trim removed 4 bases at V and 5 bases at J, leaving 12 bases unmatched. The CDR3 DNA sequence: TGTGCCAGCAGCGAATCACCGGGACAGGGGTGGGACGAGCAGTACTTC. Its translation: CASSESPGQGWDEQYF.

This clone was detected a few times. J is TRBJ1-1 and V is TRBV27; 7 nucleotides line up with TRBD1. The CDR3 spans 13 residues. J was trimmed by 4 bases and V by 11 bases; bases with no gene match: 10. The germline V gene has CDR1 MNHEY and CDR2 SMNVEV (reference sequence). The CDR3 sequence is CAFRGADGTEAFF. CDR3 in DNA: TGTGCCTTCAGGGGGGCAGACGGCACTGAAGCTTTCTTT.

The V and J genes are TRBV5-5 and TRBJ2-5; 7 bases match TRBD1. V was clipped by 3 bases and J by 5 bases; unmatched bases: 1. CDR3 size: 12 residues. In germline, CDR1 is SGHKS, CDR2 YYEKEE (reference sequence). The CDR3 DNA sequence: TGTGCCAGCAGCTACAGGGGCGAGACCCAGTACTTC. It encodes CASSYRGETQYF.

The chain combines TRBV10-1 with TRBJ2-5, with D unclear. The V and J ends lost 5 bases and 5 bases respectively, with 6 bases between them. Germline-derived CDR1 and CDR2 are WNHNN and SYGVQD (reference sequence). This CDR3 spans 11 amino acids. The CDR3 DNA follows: TGCGCCAGCAGTTTCCTGGAGACCCAGTACTTC. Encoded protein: CASSFLETQYF.

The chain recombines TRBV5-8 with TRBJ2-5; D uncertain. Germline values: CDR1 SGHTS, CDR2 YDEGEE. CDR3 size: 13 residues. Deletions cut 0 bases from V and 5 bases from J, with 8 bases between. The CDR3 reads CASSLGLEETQYF. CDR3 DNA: TGTGCCAGCAGCTTGGGGCTGGAGGAGACCCAGTACTTC. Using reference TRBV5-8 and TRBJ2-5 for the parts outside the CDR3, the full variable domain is EAGVTQSPTHLIKTRGQQATLRCSPISGHTSVYWYQQALGLGLQFLLWYDEGEERNRGNFPPRFSGRQFPNYSSELNVNALELEDSALYLCASSLGLEETQYFGPGTRLLVL.

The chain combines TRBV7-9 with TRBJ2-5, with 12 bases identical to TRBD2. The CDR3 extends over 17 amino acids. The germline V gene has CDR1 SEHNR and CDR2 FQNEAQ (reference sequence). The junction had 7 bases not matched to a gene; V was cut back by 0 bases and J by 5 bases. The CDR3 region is CASSLAASGGAMETQYF. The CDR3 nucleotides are TGTGCCAGCAGCTTAGCGGCTAGCGGGGGGGCCATGGAGACCCAGTACTTC.

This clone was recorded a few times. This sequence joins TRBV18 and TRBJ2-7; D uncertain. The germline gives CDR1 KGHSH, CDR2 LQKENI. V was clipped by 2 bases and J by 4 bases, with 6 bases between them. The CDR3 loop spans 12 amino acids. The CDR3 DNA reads TGTGCCAGCTCACCAGGGCAATACGAGCAGTACTTC. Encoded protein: CASSPGQYEQYF.

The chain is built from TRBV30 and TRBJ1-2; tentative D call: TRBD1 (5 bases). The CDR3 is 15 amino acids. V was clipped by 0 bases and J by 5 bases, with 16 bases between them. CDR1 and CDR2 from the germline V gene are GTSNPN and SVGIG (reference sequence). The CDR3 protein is CAWSVLRDLGYGYTF. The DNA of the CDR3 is TGTGCCTGGAGTGTACTAAGGGACTTAGGGTATGGCTACACCTTC.

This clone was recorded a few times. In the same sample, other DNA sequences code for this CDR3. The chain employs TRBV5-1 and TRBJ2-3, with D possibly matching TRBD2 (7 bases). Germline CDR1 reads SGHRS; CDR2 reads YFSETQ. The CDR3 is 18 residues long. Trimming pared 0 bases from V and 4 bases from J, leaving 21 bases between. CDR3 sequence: CASSLVAGARTGADTQYF. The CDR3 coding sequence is TGCGCCAGCAGCTTGGTGGCGGGGGCACGAACGGGGGCAGATACGCAGTATTTT.

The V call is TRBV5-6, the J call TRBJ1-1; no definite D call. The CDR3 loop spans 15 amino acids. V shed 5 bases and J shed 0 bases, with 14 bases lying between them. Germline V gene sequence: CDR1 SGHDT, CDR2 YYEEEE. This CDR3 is CASRQSRPLNTEAFF. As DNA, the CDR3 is TGTGCCAGCAGGCAAAGCAGGCCGCTGAACACTGAAGCTTTCTTT.

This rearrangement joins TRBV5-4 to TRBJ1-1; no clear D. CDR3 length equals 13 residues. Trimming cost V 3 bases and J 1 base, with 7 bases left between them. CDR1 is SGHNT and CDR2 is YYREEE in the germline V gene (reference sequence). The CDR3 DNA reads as TGTGCCAGCAGCTCCGACACGAACACTGAAGCTTTCTTT. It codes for CASSSDTNTEAFF.

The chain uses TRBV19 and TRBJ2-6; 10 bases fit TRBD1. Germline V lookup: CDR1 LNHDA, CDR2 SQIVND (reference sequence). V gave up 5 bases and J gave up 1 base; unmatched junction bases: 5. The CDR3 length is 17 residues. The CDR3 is CASSHGTGVSGANVLTF. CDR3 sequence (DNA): TGTGCCAGTAGTCACGGGACAGGGGTTTCTGGGGCCAACGTCCTGACTTTC.

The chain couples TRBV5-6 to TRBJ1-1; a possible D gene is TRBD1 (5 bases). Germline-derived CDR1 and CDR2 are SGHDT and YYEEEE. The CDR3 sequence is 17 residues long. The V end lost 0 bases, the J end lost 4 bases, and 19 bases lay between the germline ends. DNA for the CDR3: TGTGCCAGCAGCTTGGCCGTAGGGGTTCGGGTGGGCACTGAAGCTTTCTTT. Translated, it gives CASSLAVGVRVGTEAFF.

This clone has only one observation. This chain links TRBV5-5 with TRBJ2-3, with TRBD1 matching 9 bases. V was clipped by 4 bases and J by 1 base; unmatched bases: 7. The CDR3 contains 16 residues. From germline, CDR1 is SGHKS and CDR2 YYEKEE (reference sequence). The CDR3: CASSLQRTGGTDTQYF. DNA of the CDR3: TGTGCCAGCAGCCTTCAGAGGACAGGGGGCACAGATACGCAGTATTTT.

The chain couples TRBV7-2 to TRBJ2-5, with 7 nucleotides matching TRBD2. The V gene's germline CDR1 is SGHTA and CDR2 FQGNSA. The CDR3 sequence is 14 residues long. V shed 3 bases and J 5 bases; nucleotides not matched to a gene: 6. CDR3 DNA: TGTGCCAGCAGCTTCCTGACTAGCCGGGAGACCCAGTACTTC. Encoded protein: CASSFLTSRETQYF. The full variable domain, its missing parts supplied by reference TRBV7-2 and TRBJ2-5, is GAGVSQSPSNKVTEKGKDVELRCDPISGHTALYWYRQSLGQGLEFLIYFQGNSAPDKSGLPSDRFSAERTGGSVSTLTIQRTQQEDSAVYLCASSFLTSRETQYFGPGTRLLVL.

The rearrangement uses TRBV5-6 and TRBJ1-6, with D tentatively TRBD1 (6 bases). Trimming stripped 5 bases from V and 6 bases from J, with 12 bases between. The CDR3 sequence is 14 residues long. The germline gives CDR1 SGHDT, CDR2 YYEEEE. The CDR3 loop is CASRPGTFNSPLHF. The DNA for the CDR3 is TGTGCCAGCAGACCTGGGACATTTAATTCACCCCTCCACTTT.

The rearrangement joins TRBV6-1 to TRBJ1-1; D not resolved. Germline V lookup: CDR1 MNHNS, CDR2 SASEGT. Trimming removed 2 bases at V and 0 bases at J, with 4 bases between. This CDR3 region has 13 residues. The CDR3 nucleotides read TGTGCCAGCAGTGAACTAGTGAACACTGAAGCTTTCTTT. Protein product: CASSELVNTEAFF.

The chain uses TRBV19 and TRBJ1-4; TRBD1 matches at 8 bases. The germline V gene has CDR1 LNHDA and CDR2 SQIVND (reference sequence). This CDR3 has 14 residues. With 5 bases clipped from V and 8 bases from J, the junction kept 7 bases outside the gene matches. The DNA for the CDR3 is TGTGCCAGTAGTGCGACAGGGGCCAGCGAAAAACTGTTTTTT. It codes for CASSATGASEKLFF.

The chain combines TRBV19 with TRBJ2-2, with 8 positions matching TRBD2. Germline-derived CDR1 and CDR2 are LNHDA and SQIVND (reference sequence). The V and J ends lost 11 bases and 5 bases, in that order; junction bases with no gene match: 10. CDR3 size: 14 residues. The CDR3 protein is CACSGGAGTGELFF. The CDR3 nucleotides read TGTGCCTGCTCCGGGGGGGCGGGAACCGGGGAGCTGTTTTTT.

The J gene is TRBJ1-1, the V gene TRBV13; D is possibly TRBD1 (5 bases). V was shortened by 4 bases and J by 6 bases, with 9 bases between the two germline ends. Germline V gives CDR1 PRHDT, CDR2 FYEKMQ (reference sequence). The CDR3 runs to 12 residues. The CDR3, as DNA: TGTGCCAGCAGCTCCGGGGGGGCTGAAGCTTTCTTT. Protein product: CASSSGGAEAFF. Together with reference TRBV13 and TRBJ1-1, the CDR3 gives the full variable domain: AAGVIQSPRHLIKEKRETATLKCYPIPRHDTVYWYQQGPGQDPQFLISFYEKMQSDKGSIPDRFSAQQFSDYHSELNMSSLELGDSALYFCASSSGGAEAFFGQGTRLTVV.

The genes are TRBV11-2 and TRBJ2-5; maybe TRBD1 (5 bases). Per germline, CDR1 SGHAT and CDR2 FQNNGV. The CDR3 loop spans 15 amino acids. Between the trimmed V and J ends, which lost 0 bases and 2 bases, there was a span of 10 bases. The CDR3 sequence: CASSLDLKGQETQYF. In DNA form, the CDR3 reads TGTGCCAGCAGCTTAGATCTGAAGGGGCAAGAGACCCAGTACTTC.

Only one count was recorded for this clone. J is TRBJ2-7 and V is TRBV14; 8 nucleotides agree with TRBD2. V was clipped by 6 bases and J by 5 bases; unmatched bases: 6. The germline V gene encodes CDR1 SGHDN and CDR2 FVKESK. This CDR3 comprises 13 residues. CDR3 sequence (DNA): TGTGCCAGCAGAAAGGGCGGGGGGAACGAGCAGTACTTC. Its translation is CASRKGGGNEQYF.

The DNA for the CDR3 is TGTGCCAGCAGTGAGTGGAGGGACTATGGCTACACCTTC. It codes for CASSEWRDYGYTF. The J gene is TRBJ1-2, the V gene TRBV2; no clear D. Trimming left V 3 bases short and J 3 bases short, with 8 bases between. Germline V lookup: CDR1 SNHLY, CDR2 FYNNEI. This CDR3 comprises 13 residues.

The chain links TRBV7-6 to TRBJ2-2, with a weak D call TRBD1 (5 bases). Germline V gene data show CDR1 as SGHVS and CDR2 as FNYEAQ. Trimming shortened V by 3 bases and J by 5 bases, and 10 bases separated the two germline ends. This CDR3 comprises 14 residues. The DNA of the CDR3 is TGTGCCAGCAGCTTTACAGGCGGAACCGGGGAGCTGTTTTTT. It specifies CASSFTGGTGELFF. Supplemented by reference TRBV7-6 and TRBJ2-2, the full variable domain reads GAGVSQSPRYKVTKRGQDVALRCDPISGHVSLYWYRQALGQGPEFLTYFNYEAQQDKSGLPNDRFSAERPEGSISTLTIQRTEQRDSAMYRCASSFTGGTGELFFGEGSRLTVL.

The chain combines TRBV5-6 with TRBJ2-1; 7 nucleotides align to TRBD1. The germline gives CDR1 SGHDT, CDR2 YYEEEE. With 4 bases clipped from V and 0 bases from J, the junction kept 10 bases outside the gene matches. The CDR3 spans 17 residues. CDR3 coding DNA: TGTGCCAGCAGCACTCGGGACAGACTCAGCTCCTACAATGAGCAGTTCTTC. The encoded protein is CASSTRDRLSSYNEQFF.

This CDR3 is CASSVGIAGGNEQFF. The CDR3 coding sequence is TGTGCCAGCAGCGTAGGTATAGCGGGGGGGAATGAGCAGTTCTTC. The chain combines TRBV9 with TRBJ2-1; the match to TRBD2 covers 11 bases. The germline V gene has CDR1 SGDLS and CDR2 YYNGEE. The CDR3 has 15 residues. V trimming: 0 bases; J trimming: 7 bases; junction bases outside the gene matches: 3.

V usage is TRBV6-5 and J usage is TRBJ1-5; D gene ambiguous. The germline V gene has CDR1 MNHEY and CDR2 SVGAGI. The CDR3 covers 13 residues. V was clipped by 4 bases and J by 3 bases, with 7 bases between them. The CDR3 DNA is TGTGCCAGCAGTTCGGTCACCAATCAGCCCCAGCATTTT. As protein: CASSSVTNQPQHF.

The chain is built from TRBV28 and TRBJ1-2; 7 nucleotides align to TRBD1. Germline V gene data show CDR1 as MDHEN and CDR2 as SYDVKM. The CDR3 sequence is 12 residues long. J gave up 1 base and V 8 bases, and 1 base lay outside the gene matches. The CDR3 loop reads CASGTDNYGYTF. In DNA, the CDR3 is TGTGCCAGCGGGACAGATAACTATGGCTACACCTTC.

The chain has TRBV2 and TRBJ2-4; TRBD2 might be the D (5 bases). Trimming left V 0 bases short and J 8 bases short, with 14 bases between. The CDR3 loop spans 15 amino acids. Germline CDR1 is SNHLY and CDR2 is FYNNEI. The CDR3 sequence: CASSEAGGVGDIQYF. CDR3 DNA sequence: TGTGCCAGCAGTGAAGCTGGAGGAGTCGGTGACATTCAGTACTTC.